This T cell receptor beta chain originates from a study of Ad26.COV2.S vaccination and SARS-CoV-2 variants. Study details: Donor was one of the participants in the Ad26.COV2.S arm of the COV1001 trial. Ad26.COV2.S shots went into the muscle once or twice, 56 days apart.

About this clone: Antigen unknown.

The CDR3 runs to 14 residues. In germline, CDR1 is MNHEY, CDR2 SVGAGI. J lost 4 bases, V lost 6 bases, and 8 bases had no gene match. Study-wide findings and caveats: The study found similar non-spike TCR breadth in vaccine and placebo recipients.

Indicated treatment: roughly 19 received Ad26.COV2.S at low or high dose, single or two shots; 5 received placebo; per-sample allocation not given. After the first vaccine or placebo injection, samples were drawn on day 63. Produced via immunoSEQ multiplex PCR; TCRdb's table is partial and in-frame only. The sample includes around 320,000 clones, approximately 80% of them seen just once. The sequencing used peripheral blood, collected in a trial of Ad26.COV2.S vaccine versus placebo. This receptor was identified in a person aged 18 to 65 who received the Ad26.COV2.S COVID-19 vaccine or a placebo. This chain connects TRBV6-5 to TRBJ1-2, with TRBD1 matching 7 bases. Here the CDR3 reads CASRGTGVAYGYTF. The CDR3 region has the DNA TGTGCCAGCAGGGGAACAGGGGTCGCCTATGGCTACACCTTC.